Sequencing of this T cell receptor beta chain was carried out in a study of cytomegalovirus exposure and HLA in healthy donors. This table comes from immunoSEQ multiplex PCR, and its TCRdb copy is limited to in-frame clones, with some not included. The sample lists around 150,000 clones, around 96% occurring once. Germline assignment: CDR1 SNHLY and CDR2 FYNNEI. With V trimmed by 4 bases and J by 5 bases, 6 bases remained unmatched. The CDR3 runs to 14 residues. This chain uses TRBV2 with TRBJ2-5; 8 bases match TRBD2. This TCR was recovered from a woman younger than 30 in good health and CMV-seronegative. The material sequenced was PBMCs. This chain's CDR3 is CASSAGGGGETQYF. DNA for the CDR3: TGTGCCAGCAGTGCCGGGGGGGGAGGGGAGACCCAGTACTTC.